The next 22 T cell receptor beta chains were all read from a single sample in a study of cytotoxic CD8 clonotypes in ibrutinib-treated CLL. TCRdb's copy holds only in-frame clones and misses some; the assay was immunoSEQ multiplex PCR. The table lists around 70,000 clones, approximately 90% of them singletons. The source material was PBMCs, sampled after 12 months of ibrutinib treatment. The receptor set was obtained from a human donor with chronic lymphocytic leukemia.

The chain uses TRBV7-9 and TRBJ1-5, with D hard to call. CDR1 is SEHNR and CDR2 is FQNEAQ in the germline V gene (reference sequence). The ends were cut back, 1 base at V and 4 bases at J, with 8 bases in the middle. The CDR3 runs 14 residues. CDR3 region: CASSLEGGNQPQHF. The CDR3 nucleotides are TGTGCCAGCAGCTTAGAGGGAGGGAATCAGCCCCAGCATTTT. Drawing the rest from reference TRBV7-9 and TRBJ1-5, the complete variable domain is DTGVSQNPRHKITKRGQNVTFRCDPISEHNRLYWYRQTLGQGPEFLTYFQNEAQLEKSRLLSDRFSAERPKGSFSTLEIQRTEQGDSAMYLCASSLEGGNQPQHFGDGTRLSIL.

The chain has TRBV9 and TRBJ2-1; the match to TRBD1 covers 11 bases. This CDR3 region has 15 residues. Germline V gene sequence: CDR1 SGDLS, CDR2 YYNGEE. V lost 2 bases to trimming and J lost 4 bases; unmatched junction nucleotides: 2. The CDR3 sequence is CASSVGTGGYNEQFF. Written as DNA, the CDR3 is TGTGCCAGCAGCGTCGGGACAGGGGGATACAATGAGCAGTTCTTC.

The chain is built from TRBV7-9 and TRBJ2-7; 9 nucleotides agree with TRBD2. Trimming took 0 bases from V and 5 from J; bases not matched to a gene: 8. CDR3 length: 16 amino acids. Germline lookup yields CDR1 SEHNR and CDR2 FQNEAQ (reference sequence). This CDR3 reads CASSLAPASGTHEQYF. CDR3 DNA sequence: TGTGCCAGCAGCTTAGCGCCGGCTAGCGGGACCCACGAGCAGTACTTC. The full variable domain, rest sourced from reference TRBV7-9 and TRBJ2-7, is DTGVSQNPRHKITKRGQNVTFRCDPISEHNRLYWYRQTLGQGPEFLTYFQNEAQLEKSRLLSDRFSAERPKGSFSTLEIQRTEQGDSAMYLCASSLAPASGTHEQYFGPGTRLTVT.

The chain has TRBV7-2 and TRBJ1-2, with a weak D call TRBD1 (6 bases). Germline CDR1 reads SGHTA; CDR2 reads FQGNSA. This CDR3 spans 16 amino acids. Trimming took 5 bases from V and 5 from J, leaving 21 bases between them. The CDR3 sequence: CASSPTQIRGSYGYTF. CDR3 bases: TGTGCCAGCAGCCCGACCCAAATCAGGGGAAGTTATGGCTACACCTTC.

The rearrangement links TRBV6-5 to TRBJ2-3; maybe TRBD1 (6 bases). Per the germline V gene, CDR1 is MNHEY and CDR2 is SVGAGI. The CDR3 has 13 amino acids. V lost 6 bases, J lost 7 bases, and 14 bases lay in between. CDR3 loop: CASSPPGTNTQYF. The DNA for the CDR3 is TGTGCCAGCAGCCCTCCCGGGACAAATACGCAGTATTTT.

The chain recombines TRBV5-1 with TRBJ1-3, with 9 bases matching TRBD1. V shed 5 bases and J 2 bases; nucleotides not matched to a gene: 8. In germline, CDR1 is SGHRS, CDR2 YFSETQ. There are 16 residues in the CDR3. CDR3 DNA: TGCGCCAGCAGGAGGGGACAGGGACAGGCTGGAAACACCATATATTTT. Its protein is CASRRGQGQAGNTIYF.

This clone was recorded once. The chain links TRBV7-8 to TRBJ1-1; 8 nucleotides line up with TRBD1. V dropped 1 base and J dropped 5; count of bases not matched to a gene: 15. Germline loops: CDR1 SGHVS, CDR2 FQNEAQ. The CDR3 has 18 amino acids. The CDR3 DNA reads TGTGCCAGCAGCTTAGGCCGGAGAGCAGGGGGCGCAAGAACTGAAGCTTTCTTT. Its translation: CASSLGRRAGGARTEAFF.

This sequence joins TRBV7-3 and TRBJ2-1; 11 bases fit TRBD2. The CDR3 extends over 17 amino acids. V lost 3 bases, J lost 9 bases, and 13 bases stayed unmatched. CDR1 and CDR2 from the germline V gene are SGHTA and FQGTGA. The CDR3 coding sequence is TGTGCCAGCAGCTTCAAAAGTAGCGGGAGGGCCAGCGTTGAGCAGTTCTTC. Amino acid sequence: CASSFKSSGRASVEQFF.

This sequence joins TRBV7-9 and TRBJ2-7, with 10 bases fitting TRBD2. This CDR3 has 16 amino acids. Looked up from germline, CDR1 is SEHNR and CDR2 is FQNEAQ (reference sequence). V dropped 6 bases and J dropped 1; count of bases not matched to a gene: 9. The CDR3 loop is CASSWTSGARSYEQYF. In DNA, the CDR3 is TGTGCCAGCAGTTGGACTAGCGGAGCGAGGTCCTACGAGCAGTACTTC.

In nucleotides, the CDR3 is TGTGCCAGCAGTCACCATTCGGGACTAGCGGGACAGCAGTACTTC. It yields the protein CASSHHSGLAGQQYF. The chain has TRBV27 and TRBJ2-7, with 13 bases matching TRBD2. The CDR3 is 15 residues long. After removal of 5 bases from V and 8 bases from J, the junction contained 9 bases not matched to a gene. Germline CDR1 is MNHEY and CDR2 is SMNVEV (reference sequence).

The rearrangement uses TRBV29-1 and TRBJ1-1; 7 positions match TRBD1. Looked up from germline, CDR1 is SQVTM and CDR2 is ANQGSEA. J was trimmed by 4 bases and V by 6 bases; bases with no gene match: 11. The CDR3 has 14 amino acids. In DNA, the CDR3 is TGCAGCGTCGACACGACAGGGATTGGCACTGAAGCTTTCTTT. It specifies CSVDTTGIGTEAFF.

The chain uses TRBV30 and TRBJ1-1; the D gene is possibly TRBD1 (6 bases). Germline values: CDR1 GTSNPN, CDR2 SVGIG (reference sequence). V lost 3 bases and J 1 base, leaving 12 bases between the germline ends. CDR3 length equals 14 residues. The CDR3 loop is CAWRTGHRNTEAFF. The CDR3 nucleotides read TGTGCCTGGAGGACGGGACATAGGAACACTGAAGCTTTCTTT.

This chain links TRBV28 with TRBJ1-2; 8 positions agree with TRBD1. This CDR3 contains 14 residues. The germline gives CDR1 MDHEN, CDR2 SYDVKM. V gave up 5 bases and J gave up 4 bases; unmatched junction bases: 6. DNA of the CDR3: TGTGCCAGCAGTCAGACAGGGGTCTCCTATGGCTACACCTTC. Encoded protein: CASSQTGVSYGYTF.

The chain combines TRBV4-1 with TRBJ2-4; D perhaps matches TRBD2 (6 bases). The CDR3 is 20 amino acids. V was clipped by 1 base and J by 0 bases, with 22 bases between them. CDR1 and CDR2 (germline): MGHRA, YSYEKL. DNA of the CDR3: TGCGCCAGCAGCCAAGGCCGGGCATTGTCGGGGCGGGGAGCCAAAAACATTCAGTACTTC. Its translation is CASSQGRALSGRGAKNIQYF.

The chain combines TRBV9 with TRBJ2-3; D is uncertain. V gave up 1 base and J gave up 3 bases, with 9 bases separating them. CDR1 and CDR2 from the germline V gene are SGDLS and YYNGEE. This CDR3 comprises 14 residues. The CDR3 DNA reads TGTGCCAGCAGCGTATATGGGGATACAGATACGCAGTATTTT. Protein product: CASSVYGDTDTQYF.

The rearrangement links TRBV5-1 to TRBJ2-3, with D perhaps matching TRBD1 (7 bases). The CDR3 has 15 amino acids. CDR1 SGHRS and CDR2 YFSETQ come from the germline V gene. The ends were cut back, 9 bases at V and 0 bases at J, with 17 bases in the middle. CDR3 sequence reads: CATRGDKGSTDTQYF. In nucleotides, the CDR3 is TGCGCCACCAGGGGGGATAAGGGCAGCACAGATACGCAGTATTTT.

This sequence joins TRBV11-3 and TRBJ2-7, with TRBD2 matching 9 bases. CDR1 is SGHNT, CDR2 YENEEA, per germline. The J segment lost 0 bases and the V segment lost 3 bases, leaving 9 bases of the junction unmatched. The CDR3 sequence is 17 residues long. The CDR3 DNA reads TGTGCCAGCAGCTTCGGTAGCGGGAGTTCCAACTCCTACGAGCAGTACTTC. Amino acids: CASSFGSGSSNSYEQYF.

V and J are TRBV11-3 and TRBJ1-3; the match to TRBD1 covers 10 bases. Germline CDR1 reads SGHNT; CDR2 reads YENEEA. The ends lost 4 bases at V and 6 bases at J; junction bases unmatched: 12. The CDR3 is 17 residues long. CDR3: CASSSRTPGQGKNTIYF. As DNA, the CDR3 is TGTGCCAGCAGCTCCCGAACCCCGGGACAGGGGAAAAACACCATATATTTT. The full variable domain, in which reference TRBV11-3 and TRBJ1-3 provide the parts outside the CDR3, is EAGVVQSPRYKIIEKKQPVAFWCNPISGHNTLYWYLQNLGQGPELLIRYENEEAVDDSQLPKDRFSAERLKGVDSTLKIQPAELGDSAVYLCASSSRTPGQGKNTIYFGEGSWLTVV.

V is TRBV5-6 and J is TRBJ2-3; possibly TRBD2 for D (5 bases). The germline gives CDR1 SGHDT, CDR2 YYEEEE. Trimming cost V 2 bases and J 1 base, with 5 bases left between them. The CDR3 covers 13 residues. CDR3 nucleotide sequence: TGTGCCAGCAGCTTCGGGGGCACAGATACGCAGTATTTT. It codes for CASSFGGTDTQYF.

Details on this clone: A read error may account for a junction end that differs from germline. This chain uses TRBV7-9 with TRBJ2-5, with 8 bases fitting TRBD1. From germline, CDR1 is SEHNR and CDR2 FQNEAQ (reference sequence). There are 12 residues in the CDR3. The CDR3 DNA is TGTGCCAGCAGCTTCCCTGGACAGGGACCACACTTC. Its protein product is CASSFPGQGPHF.

The genes are TRBV5-4 and TRBJ2-7, with D possibly being TRBD1 (5 bases). This CDR3 comprises 13 residues. Germline CDR1 SGHNT, CDR2 YYREEE (reference sequence). The V gene lost 1 base and the J gene lost 5 bases, with 10 bases spanning the gap. The CDR3 DNA reads as TGTGCCAGCAGCTTGCAGGGTTCCGACGAGCAGTACTTC. It encodes CASSLQGSDEQYF. The complete variable domain, with remaining parts taken from reference TRBV5-4 and TRBJ2-7, reads ETGVTQSPTHLIKTRGQQVTLRCSSQSGHNTVSWYQQALGQGPQFIFQYYREEENGRGNFPPRFSGLQFPNYSSELNVNALELDDSALYLCASSLQGSDEQYFGPGTRLTVT.

This chain uses TRBV5-1 with TRBJ2-7, with D perhaps matching TRBD2 (5 bases). V gave up 1 base and J gave up 5 bases, with 10 bases separating them. Looked up from germline, CDR1 is SGHRS and CDR2 is YFSETQ. The CDR3 has 13 amino acids. The CDR3 nucleotides are TGCGCCAGCAGCTTGACTAGTTCCAACGAGCAGTACTTC. Amino acids: CASSLTSSNEQYF.